This section outlines one T cell receptor (beta chain) sequence together with its context. This sample is drawn from a study of blood T cell repertoires in COVID-19. Cohort placement rested on clinical history that participants reported themselves. Cohort 3 recovery required two negative PCRs, clearance, or symptom resolution. Per the original data handling: Cell counts per sample came from amplifying reference gene primers. The protocol was immunoSEQ multiplex PCR, while the TCRdb copy is restricted to in-frame clones and leaves out a portion. V and J calls and clone size are copied from that table; D and trimming were computed from the DNA. The table includes approximately 500,000 clones, approximately 88% detected once. The V segment lost 0 bases and the J segment 2 bases; nucleotides outside the gene matches: 3. Germline loops: CDR1 SGHRS, CDR2 YFSETQ. The length of the CDR3 is 16 residues.

The V and J genes are TRBV5-1 and TRBJ2-3; 10 nucleotides match TRBD2. Sequencing was done on a sample of PBMCs or T cells enriched from blood (not recorded which). This receptor was identified in a woman aged 40 to 55 who had recovered from COVID-19. DNA of the CDR3: TGCGCCAGCAGCTTGGTGCTAGCGGGAGACACAGATACGCAGTATTTT. As protein: CASSLVLAGDTDTQYF.